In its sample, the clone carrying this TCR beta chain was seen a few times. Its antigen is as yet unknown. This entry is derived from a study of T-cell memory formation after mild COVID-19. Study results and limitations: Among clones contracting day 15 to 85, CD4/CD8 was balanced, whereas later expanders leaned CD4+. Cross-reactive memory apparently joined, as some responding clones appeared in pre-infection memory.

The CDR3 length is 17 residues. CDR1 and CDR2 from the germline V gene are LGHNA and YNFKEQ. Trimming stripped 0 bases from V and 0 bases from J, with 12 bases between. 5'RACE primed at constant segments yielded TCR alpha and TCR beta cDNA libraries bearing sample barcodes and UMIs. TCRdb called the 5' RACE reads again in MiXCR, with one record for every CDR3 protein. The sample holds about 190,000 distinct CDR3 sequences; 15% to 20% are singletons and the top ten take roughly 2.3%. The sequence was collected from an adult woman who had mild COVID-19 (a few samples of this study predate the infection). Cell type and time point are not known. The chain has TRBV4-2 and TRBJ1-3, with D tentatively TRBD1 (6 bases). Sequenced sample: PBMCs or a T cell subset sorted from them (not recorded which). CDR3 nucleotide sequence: TGTGCCAGCAGCCAAGATGCGAGGGGGGGCTCTGGAAACACCATATATTTT. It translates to CASSQDARGGSGNTIYF.